These 17 T cell receptor beta chains originate from one sample sequenced in a study of OX40 agonist ivuxolimab in advanced cancers. Sequenced by immunoSEQ multiplex PCR; TCRdb stores in-frame clones only, minus some. Among some 96,000 clones listed, 91% were seen once. The sequencing here drew on CD4+ or CD8+ T cells sorted from blood, taken in a trial of the OX40 agonist ivuxolimab. The receptors stem from an adult with an advanced solid tumor such as melanoma, head and neck, liver or kidney cancer.

The V and J genes are TRBV5-6 and TRBJ1-5; D unresolved. From germline, CDR1 is SGHDT and CDR2 YYEEEE. The V and J ends lost 1 base and 1 base respectively, with 12 bases between them. CDR3 length: 16 residues. The CDR3 sequence: CASSLMPGVSNQPQHF. CDR3 DNA: TGTGCCAGCAGCTTGATGCCCGGGGTGAGCAATCAGCCCCAGCATTTT.

The CDR3 nucleotides read TGTGCCAGCAAGTTACTACAGGACTCACCCCTCCACTTT. The encoded protein is CASKLLQDSPLHF. The V gene is TRBV27, the J gene TRBJ1-6; the D gene is possibly TRBD1 (5 bases). V dropped 7 bases and J dropped 10 bases, with 14 bases sitting between them. The CDR3 is 13 residues long. The germline V gene has CDR1 MNHEY and CDR2 SMNVEV (reference sequence).

This chain joins TRBV7-2 and TRBJ2-5; 11 bases agree with TRBD2. This CDR3 comprises 16 residues. The V segment lost 5 bases and the J segment 1 base; nucleotides outside the gene matches: 6. CDR1 and CDR2 (germline): SGHTA, FQGNSA. The CDR3 coding sequence is TGTGCCAGCAGCCCGGGGACTAGCGGCCCCCAAGAGACCCAGTACTTC. Translating it yields CASSPGTSGPQETQYF.

The chain is built from TRBV4-3 and TRBJ2-2, with D possibly being TRBD2 (6 bases). The V end lost 1 base, the J end lost 7 bases, and 13 bases lay between the germline ends. The CDR3 runs to 15 residues. Germline CDR1 is LGHNA and CDR2 is YSLEER. The CDR3 loop reads CASSQGGGDGGELFF. The CDR3 nucleotides are TGCGCCAGCAGCCAAGGAGGAGGGGATGGCGGGGAGCTGTTTTTT.

The chain uses TRBV6-1 and TRBJ1-4; D uncertain. Trimming shortened V by 1 base and J by 7 bases, and 13 bases separated the two germline ends. Per germline, CDR1 MNHNS and CDR2 SASEGT. The CDR3 sequence is 15 residues long. DNA for the CDR3: TGTGCCAGCAGTGAAGTGAGAGGGCAAAGTGAAAAACTGTTTTTT. Its translation: CASSEVRGQSEKLFF.

This chain links TRBV6-6 with TRBJ2-7; D ambiguous. CDR1 is MNHNY and CDR2 is SVGAGI in the germline V gene (reference sequence). CDR3 length: 14 amino acids. The V end lost 5 bases, the J end lost 0 bases, and 11 bases lay between the germline ends. CDR3: CASSAPRSSYEQYF. The CDR3 nucleotides are TGTGCCAGCAGTGCTCCCCGCAGCTCCTACGAGCAGTACTTC.

The table lists this clone with a count of one. The chain uses TRBV19 and TRBJ2-5; 7 bases align to TRBD1. Germline CDR1 is LNHDA and CDR2 is SQIVND (reference sequence). CDR3 length: 13 residues. V shed 4 bases, J shed 5 bases, and the junction held 4 bases outside the gene matches. The CDR3 loop reads CASSRQGWETQYF. The CDR3, as DNA: TGTGCCAGTAGTAGACAGGGTTGGGAGACCCAGTACTTC.

The chain's CDR3 is CASSLQGVETQYF. CDR3 sequence (DNA): TGTGCCAGCAGCTTACAGGGAGTGGAGACCCAGTACTTC. V is TRBV5-5 and J is TRBJ2-5; maybe TRBD1 (6 bases). The V gene's germline CDR1 is SGHKS and CDR2 YYEKEE (reference sequence). The V end was cut by 2 bases, the J end by 5 bases, with 10 bases between. There are 13 residues in the CDR3.

CDR3 in amino acids: CASTGQGRGNEKLFF. DNA for the CDR3: TGTGCCAGCACCGGACAGGGCCGGGGTAATGAAAAACTGTTTTTT. V usage is TRBV7-9 and J usage is TRBJ1-4; 8 bases match TRBD1. J was trimmed by 4 bases and V by 7 bases; bases with no gene match: 8. Germline lookup yields CDR1 SEHNR and CDR2 FQNEAQ (reference sequence). This CDR3 has 15 residues.

The rearrangement joins TRBV18 to TRBJ2-3; perhaps TRBD1 as D (6 bases). The CDR3 covers 14 residues. Trimming took 1 base from V and 4 from J, leaving 9 bases between them. Germline V lookup: CDR1 KGHSH, CDR2 LQKENI. CDR3 sequence (DNA): TGTGCCAGCTCACCACATGGGGGCGCAGATACGCAGTATTTT. It specifies CASSPHGGADTQYF.

The rearrangement links TRBV15 to TRBJ2-7; D uncertain. Germline V gene data show CDR1 as LNHNV and CDR2 as YYDKDF (reference sequence). CDR3 length: 14 residues. V shed 1 base and J shed 6 bases, with 13 bases lying between them. As DNA, the CDR3 is TGTGCCACCAGCAGAGCTGGCCAGATAGGCGAGCAGTACTTC. Its translation: CATSRAGQIGEQYF.

This clone was recorded a few times. J is TRBJ2-1 and V is TRBV7-3; 10 positions match TRBD2. This CDR3 has 16 residues. The germline gives CDR1 SGHTA, CDR2 FQGTGA. The V gene end was trimmed by 5 bases and the J gene end by 4 bases; junction bases not matched to a gene: 8. The CDR3 is CASSPGAGGPYNEQFF. The CDR3 DNA is TGTGCCAGCAGCCCGGGAGCGGGAGGGCCTTACAATGAGCAGTTCTTC.

The CDR3 sequence is CASSQTRDRNEKLFF. CDR3 sequence (DNA): TGCGCCAGCAGCCAAACCCGGGACAGAAATGAAAAACTGTTTTTT. The V call is TRBV4-1, the J call TRBJ1-4; the match to TRBD1 covers 7 bases. CDR1 and CDR2 from the germline V gene are MGHRA and YSYEKL. The V gene end was trimmed by 2 bases and the J gene end by 5 bases; junction bases not matched to a gene: 5. The CDR3 is made up of 15 amino acids.

This sequence joins TRBV7-9 and TRBJ2-1; 10 bases fit TRBD2. From germline, CDR1 is SEHNR and CDR2 FQNEAQ (reference sequence). The CDR3 has 15 residues. After removal of 0 bases from V and 9 bases from J, the junction contained 5 bases not matched to a gene. CDR3 nucleotide sequence: TGTGCCAGCAGCTTAGCTACTAGCGGGAATGGTGAGCAGTTCTTC. Amino acids: CASSLATSGNGEQFF.

This clone showed up just once. V usage is TRBV7-2 and J usage is TRBJ2-2; D might be TRBD1 or TRBD2, each matching 6 bases. The germline CDR1 and CDR2 sequences are SGHTA and FQGNSA. V lost 5 bases to trimming and J lost 2 bases, with 18 bases between them. The CDR3 runs 17 residues. CDR3 DNA: TGTGCCAGCAGCCCAAAGGGGGGTGGCGGTAACACCGGGGAGCTGTTTTTT. It is translated as CASSPKGGGGNTGELFF.

The chain couples TRBV2 to TRBJ2-1; D gene uncertain. CDR1 is SNHLY and CDR2 is FYNNEI in the germline V gene. The CDR3 totals 12 residues. V lost 2 bases and J lost 8, with 7 bases in between. The CDR3 nucleotides read TGTGCCAGCAGTGAATATATCCATGAGCAGTTCTTC. It is translated as CASSEYIHEQFF.

This clone has a single count. The chain recombines TRBV30 with TRBJ2-3; no reliable D call. Germline loops: CDR1 GTSNPN, CDR2 SVGIG (reference sequence). The ends were cut back, 1 base at V and 3 bases at J, with 5 bases in the middle. The CDR3 contains 12 residues. CDR3 in amino acids: CAWSGLTDTQYF. In DNA, the CDR3 is TGTGCCTGGAGTGGATTGACAGATACGCAGTATTTT.